The 31 T cell receptor beta chains in this list originate from one sample, sequenced in a study of blood T cell repertoires in COVID-19. Generated by immunoSEQ multiplex PCR, the TCRdb table keeps only in-frame clones and is missing some. The table records about 160,000 clones, less than 90% of them present only once. Sequenced sample: PBMCs or T cells enriched from blood (not recorded which). The origin of the receptors is a woman between 45 and 60 years old who had recovered from COVID-19.

The CDR3 is CLPSGVNGYTF. In DNA form, the CDR3 reads TGCTTGCCCTCGGGGGTTAATGGCTACACCTTC. This chain connects TRBV20-1 to TRBJ1-2, with D tentatively TRBD1 (5 bases). The CDR3 has 11 residues. The V gene's germline CDR1 is DFQATT and CDR2 SNEGSKA (reference sequence).

This rearrangement joins TRBV3-1 (or the pseudogene TRBV3-2) to TRBJ1-6; 7 nucleotides agree with TRBD1. J gave up 6 bases and V 5 bases, and 7 bases lay outside the gene matches. CDR1 and CDR2 (germline): LGHDT, YNNKEL (reference sequence). The CDR3 covers 15 residues. DNA for the CDR3: TGTGCCAGCAGCACACTCTCAGGGGGTAATTCACCCCTCCACTTT. This gives the protein CASSTLSGGNSPLHF.

V and J are TRBV7-9 and TRBJ2-2, with D perhaps matching TRBD2 (5 bases). Trimming cost V 5 bases and J 2 bases, with 9 bases left between them. There are 14 residues in the CDR3. The V gene's germline CDR1 is SEHNR and CDR2 FQNEAQ (reference sequence). The CDR3 protein is CASSPSGNTGELFF. The CDR3 DNA sequence: TGTGCCAGCAGCCCATCGGGAAACACCGGGGAGCTGTTTTTT. Full variable domain (outside the CDR3, taken from reference TRBV7-9 and TRBJ2-2): DTGVSQNPRHKITKRGQNVTFRCDPISEHNRLYWYRQTLGQGPEFLTYFQNEAQLEKSRLLSDRFSAERPKGSFSTLEIQRTEQGDSAMYLCASSPSGNTGELFFGEGSRLTVL.

The J gene is TRBJ1-1, the V gene TRBV6-5; D is uncertain. CDR3 size: 15 residues. Germline-derived CDR1 and CDR2 are MNHEY and SVGAGI. Trimming stripped 0 bases from V and 0 bases from J, with 8 bases between. CDR3 DNA: TGTGCCAGCAGTTACTCGCGCAAGCTGAACACTGAAGCTTTCTTT. Its translation: CASSYSRKLNTEAFF.

The CDR3 here is CASLSSGQGFFAPSGANVLTF. As DNA, the CDR3 is TGTGCCAGCTTGTCTTCGGGGCAGGGGTTTTTCGCCCCCTCTGGGGCCAACGTCCTGACTTTC. The chain couples TRBV28 to TRBJ2-6; maybe TRBD1 (6 bases). Looked up from germline, CDR1 is MDHEN and CDR2 is SYDVKM. The CDR3 sequence is 21 residues long. The V end lost 8 bases, the J end lost 0 bases, and 29 bases lay between the germline ends.

The chain employs TRBV11-2 and TRBJ2-3; possibly TRBD2 for D (6 bases). The V and J ends lost 1 base and 2 bases respectively, with 13 bases between them. Germline V gene lookup returns CDR1 SGHAT and CDR2 FQNNGV. The CDR3 has 16 amino acids. The CDR3 sequence is CASSLVGSGLTDTQYF. The CDR3 DNA is TGTGCCAGCAGCTTAGTGGGTAGCGGACTCACAGATACGCAGTATTTT.

This clone was recorded once. This rearrangement joins TRBV25-1 to TRBJ1-4; D perhaps matches TRBD1 (6 bases). Germline V gene sequence: CDR1 MGHDK, CDR2 SYGVNS. V dropped 3 bases and J dropped 6 bases, with 11 bases sitting between them. The CDR3 runs to 14 residues. CDR3: CASSDWGQDEKLFF. DNA for the CDR3: TGTGCCAGCAGTGATTGGGGACAAGATGAAAAACTGTTTTTT.

The rearrangement uses TRBV19 and TRBJ2-4, with TRBD2 matching 12 bases. CDR1 is LNHDA, CDR2 SQIVND, per germline (reference sequence). The CDR3 loop spans 16 amino acids. V shed 7 bases, J shed 8 bases, and the junction held 12 bases outside the gene matches. The CDR3 reads CASTTPTSGSKDIQYF. CDR3 in DNA: TGTGCCAGTACAACCCCGACTAGCGGGAGTAAGGACATTCAGTACTTC. The full variable domain, rest sourced from reference TRBV19 and TRBJ2-4, is DGGITQSPKYLFRKEGQNVTLSCEQNLNHDAMYWYRQDPGQGLRLIYYSQIVNDFQKGDIAEGYSVSREKKESFPLTVTSAQKNPTAFYLCASTTPTSGSKDIQYFGAGTRLSVL.

V and J are TRBV2 and TRBJ1-5; D call uncertain. This CDR3 comprises 14 residues. The V end was cut by 0 bases, the J end by 1 base, with 4 bases between. CDR1 is SNHLY and CDR2 is FYNNEI in the germline V gene. CDR3 in amino acids: CASSEAMSNQPQHF. CDR3 nucleotide sequence: TGTGCCAGCAGTGAAGCCATGAGCAATCAGCCCCAGCATTTT.

This chain links TRBV7-9 with TRBJ1-1; 7 bases fit TRBD1. CDR1 SEHNR and CDR2 FQNEAQ come from the germline V gene (reference sequence). With 5 bases clipped from V and 5 bases from J, the junction kept 11 bases outside the gene matches. The CDR3 consists of 15 residues. CDR3 sequence reads: CASSLDRAEGTEAFF. CDR3 bases: TGTGCCAGCAGCCTCGACAGGGCAGAGGGAACTGAAGCTTTCTTT.

The chain is built from TRBV15 and TRBJ2-1; 7 positions agree with TRBD1. The CDR3 length is 12 residues. Trimming took 4 bases from V and 8 from J; bases not matched to a gene: 2. Germline V gives CDR1 LNHNV, CDR2 YYDKDF (reference sequence). The CDR3 reads CATSTGGHEQFF. The CDR3 DNA reads TGTGCCACCAGCACAGGGGGTCATGAGCAGTTCTTC.

This clone came up a few times. The chain combines TRBV25-1 with TRBJ1-1; D perhaps matches TRBD1 (5 bases). From germline, CDR1 is MGHDK and CDR2 SYGVNS. V was clipped by 3 bases and J by 5 bases, with 10 bases between them. The CDR3 totals 13 residues. As DNA, the CDR3 is TGTGCCAGCAGTGACAGGGTTAGGACTGAAGCTTTCTTT. It specifies CASSDRVRTEAFF.

The J gene is TRBJ2-7, the V gene TRBV6-5; D unresolved. Germline CDR1 MNHEY, CDR2 SVGAGI. The length of the CDR3 is 13 residues. Trimming stripped 6 bases from V and 4 bases from J, with 13 bases between. CDR3 nucleotide sequence: TGTGCCAGCAGCCGAGATAGATTTTACGAGCAGTACTTC. Protein sequence: CASSRDRFYEQYF.

This rearrangement joins TRBV28 to TRBJ1-6, with 7 bases fitting TRBD1. The CDR3 consists of 17 residues. Germline V gene lookup returns CDR1 MDHEN and CDR2 SYDVKM. V was clipped by 3 bases and J by 7 bases; unmatched bases: 12. The DNA for the CDR3 is TGTGCCAGCAGTTTTCCCCGGGGGACAGCCTCCAATTCACCCCTCCACTTT. Amino acid sequence: CASSFPRGTASNSPLHF.

J is TRBJ2-5 and V is TRBV18; possible D gene TRBD2, 5 bases. From germline, CDR1 is KGHSH and CDR2 LQKENI. The CDR3 has 14 residues. V lost 6 bases and J 1 base, leaving 12 bases between the germline ends. The CDR3 spells CASSQVEVQETQYF. DNA for the CDR3: TGTGCCAGCTCCCAGGTGGAGGTCCAAGAGACCCAGTACTTC.

This clone was found once. This sequence joins TRBV3-1 (or the pseudogene TRBV3-2) and TRBJ2-1; 10 bases match TRBD2. Trimming at V came to 4 bases and at J to 1 base, leaving 4 bases not matched to a gene. Germline V gene data show CDR1 as LGHDT and CDR2 as YNNKEL (reference sequence). There are 16 residues in the CDR3. The CDR3 DNA follows: TGTGCCAGCAGCCCGGCTAGCGGGGGATCCTACAATGAGCAGTTCTTC. As protein: CASSPASGGSYNEQFF.

The rearrangement uses TRBV6-5 and TRBJ2-7; a weak D match, TRBD2 (5 bases). CDR3 length: 12 residues. With 6 bases removed from V and 4 bases from J, the gap between germline ends came to 10 bases. Germline loops: CDR1 MNHEY, CDR2 SVGAGI. The CDR3 region is CASRDLIYEQYF. The CDR3 region has the DNA TGTGCCAGCAGGGACTTGATATACGAGCAGTACTTC.

This chain links TRBV28 with TRBJ2-3, with D perhaps TRBD2 (6 bases). V was cut by 9 bases and J by 6 bases, with 13 bases left in between. Per the germline V gene, CDR1 is MDHEN and CDR2 is SYDVKM. CDR3 length: 12 residues. CDR3 bases: TGTGCCAGTAGAATCGGGACTGATACGCAGTATTTT. This sequence encodes CASRIGTDTQYF.

The V and J genes are TRBV5-1 and TRBJ2-2; TRBD1 matches 7 bases. CDR1 is SGHRS and CDR2 is YFSETQ in the germline V gene. With 7 bases clipped from V and 0 bases from J, the junction kept 12 bases outside the gene matches. The CDR3 runs 17 residues. The chain's CDR3 is CASGWKGGTANTGELFF. The CDR3 DNA reads TGCGCCAGCGGATGGAAAGGGGGCACAGCGAACACCGGGGAGCTGTTTTTT.

The chain recombines TRBV28 with TRBJ1-6; 10 bases agree with TRBD1. Per germline, CDR1 MDHEN and CDR2 SYDVKM. The CDR3 has 14 amino acids. J was trimmed by 11 bases and V by 5 bases; bases with no gene match: 6. CDR3 nucleotides: TGTGCCAGCAGTACCGGGACAGGGGTGCCACCCCTCCACTTT. Protein product: CASSTGTGVPPLHF.

The chain joins TRBV11-2 to TRBJ2-5; TRBD2 matches 9 bases. There are 16 residues in the CDR3. Trimming took 4 bases from V and 1 from J; bases not matched to a gene: 7. Germline V CDR1 and CDR2: SGHAT, FQNNGV. CDR3 sequence reads: CASSSLTSGVQETQYF. DNA of the CDR3: TGTGCCAGCAGCTCCCTGACTAGCGGCGTCCAAGAGACCCAGTACTTC.

The gene calls are TRBV2 and TRBJ1-1; tentative D call: TRBD1 (5 bases). The CDR3 loop spans 13 amino acids. Trimming stripped 6 bases from V and 2 bases from J, with 10 bases between. Looked up from germline, CDR1 is SNHLY and CDR2 is FYNNEI. The CDR3 coding sequence is TGTGCCAGCAGCCAAGGGGCCAACACTGAAGCTTTCTTT. This translates into CASSQGANTEAFF.

This clone appeared once. The CDR3 sequence: CASSPPREGPYEQYF. In DNA, the CDR3 is TGTGCCAGCTCACCACCGCGGGAGGGCCCCTACGAGCAGTACTTC. The chain has TRBV18 and TRBJ2-7; 9 nucleotides match TRBD2. Germline-derived CDR1 and CDR2 are KGHSH and LQKENI. The CDR3 is 15 amino acids. The J segment lost 2 bases and the V segment lost 0 bases, leaving 2 bases of the junction unmatched.

The chain joins TRBV6-5 to TRBJ2-3; D not resolved. The CDR3 runs to 15 residues. Trimming removed 0 bases from V and 3 bases from J, with 10 bases in between. Germline-derived CDR1 and CDR2 are MNHEY and SVGAGI. For the CDR3, the DNA is TGTGCCAGCAGTTACTCGATACAAGCGACAGATACGCAGTATTTT. The encoded protein is CASSYSIQATDTQYF.

The V gene is TRBV19, the J gene TRBJ1-1, with D unclear. CDR3 size: 14 residues. The germline V and J ends were trimmed by 3 bases and 7 bases, with 15 bases remaining between them. Looked up from germline, CDR1 is LNHDA and CDR2 is SQIVND (reference sequence). The CDR3 DNA reads TGTGCCAGTAGTATTAGGGAGCAGTACGGTGAAGCTTTCTTT. Translation: CASSIREQYGEAFF.

This clone was recorded once. The CDR3 region is CASSLAGGTDTQYF. CDR3 nucleotides: TGCGCCAGCAGCTTGGCCGGGGGCACAGATACGCAGTATTTT. This chain links TRBV5-1 with TRBJ2-3, with D perhaps matching TRBD2 (5 bases). V lost 0 bases and J lost 1, with 6 bases in between. This CDR3 region has 14 residues. Germline V gives CDR1 SGHRS, CDR2 YFSETQ.

This rearrangement joins TRBV5-1 to TRBJ2-3, with TRBD2 identical over 7 bases. The CDR3 is 15 amino acids. CDR1 and CDR2 from the germline V gene are SGHRS and YFSETQ. V trimming: 6 bases; J trimming: 1 base; junction bases outside the gene matches: 8. CDR3 sequence: CASTEGGPRTDTQYF. CDR3 coding DNA: TGCGCCAGCACCGAGGGAGGGCCCCGCACAGATACGCAGTATTTT.

The rearrangement joins TRBV28 to TRBJ2-1, with 13 bases that match TRBD2. The germline CDR1 and CDR2 sequences are MDHEN and SYDVKM. The CDR3 spans 15 residues. Trimming removed 5 bases from V and 6 bases from J; junction bases left unmatched: 4. The DNA for the CDR3 is TGTGCCAGCAGTGTGACTAGCGGGAGGATCAATGAGCAGTTCTTC. It specifies CASSVTSGRINEQFF.

The gene calls are TRBV5-6 and TRBJ2-7; TRBD2 might be the D (6 bases). V was trimmed by 1 base and J by 2 bases, leaving 10 bases between them. Germline V gene sequence: CDR1 SGHDT, CDR2 YYEEEE. This CDR3 contains 14 residues. CDR3 nucleotide sequence: TGTGCCAGCAGCTTGTTTGGCGGGACCTACGAGCAGTACTTC. Translating gives CASSLFGGTYEQYF. Using reference TRBV5-6 and TRBJ2-7 for the parts outside the CDR3, the full variable domain is DAGVTQSPTHLIKTRGQQVTLRCSPKSGHDTVSWYQQALGQGPQFIFQYYEEEERQRGNFPDRFSGHQFPNYSSELNVNALLLGDSALYLCASSLFGGTYEQYFGPGTRLTVT.

The chain uses TRBV19 and TRBJ2-1; 11 bases are a match to TRBD2. The CDR3 has 14 residues. Trimming removed 4 bases from V and 4 bases from J; junction bases left unmatched: 0. Germline V gene sequence: CDR1 LNHDA, CDR2 SQIVND (reference sequence). The CDR3 is CASSRTSGYNEQFF. CDR3 nucleotide sequence: TGTGCCAGTAGTAGGACTAGCGGGTACAATGAGCAGTTCTTC.

J is TRBJ1-2 and V is TRBV7-9; 8 bases line up with TRBD1. J was trimmed by 4 bases and V by 5 bases; bases with no gene match: 3. The CDR3 has 13 amino acids. Looked up from germline, CDR1 is SEHNR and CDR2 is FQNEAQ (reference sequence). For the CDR3, the DNA is TGTGCCAGCAGCGAACAGGGGGGCTATGGCTACACCTTC. This gives the protein CASSEQGGYGYTF.